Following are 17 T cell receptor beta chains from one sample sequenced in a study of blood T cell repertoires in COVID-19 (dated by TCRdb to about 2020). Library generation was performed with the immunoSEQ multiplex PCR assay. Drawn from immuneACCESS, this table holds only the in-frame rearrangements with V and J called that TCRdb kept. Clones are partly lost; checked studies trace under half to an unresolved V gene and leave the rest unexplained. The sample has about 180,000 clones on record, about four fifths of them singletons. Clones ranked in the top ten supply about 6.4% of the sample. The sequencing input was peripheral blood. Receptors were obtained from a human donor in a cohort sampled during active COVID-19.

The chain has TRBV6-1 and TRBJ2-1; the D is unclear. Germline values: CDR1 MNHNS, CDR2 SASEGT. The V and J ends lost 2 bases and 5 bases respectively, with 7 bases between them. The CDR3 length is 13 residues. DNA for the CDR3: TGTGCCAGCAGTGAATCCGTTAACAATGAGCAGTTCTTC. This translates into CASSESVNNEQFF.

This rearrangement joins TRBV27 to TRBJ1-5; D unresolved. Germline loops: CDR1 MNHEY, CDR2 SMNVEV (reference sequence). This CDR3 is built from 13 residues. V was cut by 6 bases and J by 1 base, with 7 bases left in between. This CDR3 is CASSLGSNQPQHF. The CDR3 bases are TGTGCCAGCAGCCTCGGGAGCAATCAGCCCCAGCATTTT.

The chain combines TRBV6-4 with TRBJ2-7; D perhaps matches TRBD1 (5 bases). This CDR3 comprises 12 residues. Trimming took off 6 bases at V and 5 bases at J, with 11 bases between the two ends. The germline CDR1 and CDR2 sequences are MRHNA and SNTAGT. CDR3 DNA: TGTGCCAGCAGCGGACAAAGGAACGAGCAGTACTTC. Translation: CASSGQRNEQYF.

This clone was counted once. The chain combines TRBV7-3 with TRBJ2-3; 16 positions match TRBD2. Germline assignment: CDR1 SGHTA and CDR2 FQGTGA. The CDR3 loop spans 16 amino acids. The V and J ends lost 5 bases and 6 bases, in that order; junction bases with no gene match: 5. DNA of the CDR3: TGTGCCAGCAGCCAGGGACTAGCGGGGGGGCAGGATACGCAGTATTTT. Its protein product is CASSQGLAGGQDTQYF.

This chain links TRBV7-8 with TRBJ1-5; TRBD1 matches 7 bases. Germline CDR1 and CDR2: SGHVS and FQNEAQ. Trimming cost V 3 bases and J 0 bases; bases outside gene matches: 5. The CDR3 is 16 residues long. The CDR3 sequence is CASSLGTAYSNQPQHF. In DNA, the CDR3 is TGTGCCAGCAGCTTGGGGACAGCATATAGCAATCAGCCCCAGCATTTT.

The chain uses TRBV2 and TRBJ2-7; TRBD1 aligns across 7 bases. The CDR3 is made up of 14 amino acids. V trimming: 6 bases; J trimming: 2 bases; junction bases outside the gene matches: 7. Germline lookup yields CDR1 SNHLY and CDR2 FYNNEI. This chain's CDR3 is CASSRGSPPYEQYF. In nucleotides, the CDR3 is TGTGCCAGCAGCAGGGGGTCCCCTCCCTACGAGCAGTACTTC.

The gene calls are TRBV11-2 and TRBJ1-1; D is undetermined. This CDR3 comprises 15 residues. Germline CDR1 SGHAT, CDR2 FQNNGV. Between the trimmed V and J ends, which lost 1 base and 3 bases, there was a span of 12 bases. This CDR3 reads CASSLGGGRYTEAFF. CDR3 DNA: TGTGCCAGCAGCTTAGGCGGTGGCAGATACACTGAAGCTTTCTTT.

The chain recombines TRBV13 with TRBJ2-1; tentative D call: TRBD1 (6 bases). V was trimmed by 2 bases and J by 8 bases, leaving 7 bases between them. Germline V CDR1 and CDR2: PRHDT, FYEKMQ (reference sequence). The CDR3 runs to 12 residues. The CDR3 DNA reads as TGTGCCAGCAGCTTAAGGGGGTATGAGCAGTTCTTC. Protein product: CASSLRGYEQFF.

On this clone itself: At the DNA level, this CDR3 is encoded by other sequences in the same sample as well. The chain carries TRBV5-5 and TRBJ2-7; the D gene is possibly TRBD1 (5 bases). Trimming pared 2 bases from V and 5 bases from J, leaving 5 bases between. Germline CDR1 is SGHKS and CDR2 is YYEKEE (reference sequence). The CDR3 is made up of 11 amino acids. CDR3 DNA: TGTGCCAGCAGCTTAGGGGACGAGCAGTACTTC. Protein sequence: CASSLGDEQYF.

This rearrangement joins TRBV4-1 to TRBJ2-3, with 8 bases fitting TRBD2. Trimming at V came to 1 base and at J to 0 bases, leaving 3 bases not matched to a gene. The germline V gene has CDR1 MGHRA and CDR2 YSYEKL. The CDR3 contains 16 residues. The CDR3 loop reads CASSQAGGASTDTQYF. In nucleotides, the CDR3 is TGCGCCAGCAGCCAAGCCGGGGGGGCTAGCACAGATACGCAGTATTTT.

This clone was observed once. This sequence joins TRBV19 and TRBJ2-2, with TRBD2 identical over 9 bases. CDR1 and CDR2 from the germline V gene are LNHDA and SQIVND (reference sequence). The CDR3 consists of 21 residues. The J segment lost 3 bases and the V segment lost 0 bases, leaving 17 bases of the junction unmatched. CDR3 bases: TGTGCCAGTAGTATAGACCGTCGGGTGGTGGCGGGGGGGCCCGACACCGGGGAGCTGTTTTTT. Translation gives CASSIDRRVVAGGPDTGELFF.

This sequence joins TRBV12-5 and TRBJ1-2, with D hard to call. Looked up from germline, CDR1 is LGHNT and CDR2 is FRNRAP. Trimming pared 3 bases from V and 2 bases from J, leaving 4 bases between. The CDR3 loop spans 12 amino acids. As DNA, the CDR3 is TGTGCTAGTGGTTTCTCCAACTATGGCTACACCTTC. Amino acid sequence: CASGFSNYGYTF.

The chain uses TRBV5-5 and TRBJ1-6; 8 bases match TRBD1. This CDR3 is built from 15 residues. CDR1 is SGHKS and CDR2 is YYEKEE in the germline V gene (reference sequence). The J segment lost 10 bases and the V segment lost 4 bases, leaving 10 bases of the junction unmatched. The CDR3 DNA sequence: TGTGCCAGCAGCGTACTAGGACAGGGACAATCACCCCTCCACTTT. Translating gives CASSVLGQGQSPLHF.

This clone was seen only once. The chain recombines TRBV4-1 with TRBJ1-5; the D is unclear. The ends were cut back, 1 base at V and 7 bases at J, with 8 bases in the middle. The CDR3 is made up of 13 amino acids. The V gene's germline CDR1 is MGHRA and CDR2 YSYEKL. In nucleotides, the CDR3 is TGCGCCAGCAGCCAAGGGTCGGTGCAGCCCCAGCATTTT. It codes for CASSQGSVQPQHF.

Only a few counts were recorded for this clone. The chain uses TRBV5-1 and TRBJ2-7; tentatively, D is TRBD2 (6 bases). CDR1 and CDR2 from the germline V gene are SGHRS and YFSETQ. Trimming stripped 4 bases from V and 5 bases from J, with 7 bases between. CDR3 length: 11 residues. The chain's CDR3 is CASSRGDEQYF. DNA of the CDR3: TGCGCCAGCAGCCGCGGGGACGAGCAGTACTTC. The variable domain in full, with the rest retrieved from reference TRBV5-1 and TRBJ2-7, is KAGVTQTPRYLIKTRGQQVTLSCSPISGHRSVSWYQQTPGQGLQFLFEYFSETQRNKGNFPGRFSGRQFSNSRSEMNVSTLELGDSALYLCASSRGDEQYFGPGTRLTVT.

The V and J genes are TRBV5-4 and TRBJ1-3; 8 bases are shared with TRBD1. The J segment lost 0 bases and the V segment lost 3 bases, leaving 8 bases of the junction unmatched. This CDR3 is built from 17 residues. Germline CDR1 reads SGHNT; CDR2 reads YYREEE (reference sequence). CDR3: CASSWGTGANSGNTIYF. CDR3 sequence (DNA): TGTGCCAGCAGCTGGGGGACAGGAGCCAACTCTGGAAACACCATATATTTT.

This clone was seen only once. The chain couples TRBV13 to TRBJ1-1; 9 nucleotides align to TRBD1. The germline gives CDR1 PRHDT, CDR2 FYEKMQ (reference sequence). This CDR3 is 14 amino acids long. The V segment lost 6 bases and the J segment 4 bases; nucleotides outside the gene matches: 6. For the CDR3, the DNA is TGTGCCAGCAGTAATGGACAGGGGACCACTGAAGCTTTCTTT. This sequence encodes CASSNGQGTTEAFF.